This T cell receptor (beta chain) is from a study of human T cells and chemical hapten exposure. Across the study: Per-sample TCR yield variation was attributed mainly to small pooled library volume differences.

Germline V lookup: CDR1 KGHDR, CDR2 SFDVKD. The CDR3 runs to 17 residues. After removal of 3 bases from V and 2 bases from J, the junction contained 10 bases not matched to a gene. Indicated time point: patch test 3, about 24 weeks after DPC sensitization. Treatment indicated: therapeutic diphenylcyclopropenone sensitization with weekly scalp DPC. Those who donated were patients with alopecia, 18 to 70 years of age, and suitable for DPC. Whole-study findings and limits: Expanded TCR counts at PT1 were positively correlated with the patch test score.

TCRdb re-called the RACE reads with MiXCR, one entry per CDR3 protein. The repertoire has over 55,000 distinct CDR3 sequences, roughly 11% of them found once; the top ten carry about 1.5%. This clonotype turned up a few times. What it binds is not known. Here the sequenced sample was whole blood, taken in connection with sensitization to the hapten diphenylcyclopropenone (DPC). The TCR was taken from a woman in her forties or fifties with alopecia areata. Some clones in this sample may be carry-over from other donors' samples. V usage is TRBV24-1 and J usage is TRBJ2-3; 7 bases align to TRBD1. This CDR3 is CATSDRTGRDVTDTQYF. In DNA, the CDR3 is TGTGCCACCAGTGATCGGACAGGTAGGGACGTCACAGATACGCAGTATTTT.